Following are 14 T cell receptor beta chains from one sample sequenced in a study of T cells after yellow fever vaccination. TCRdb re-analysed the 5' RACE reads in MiXCR, keeping a single row per CDR3 protein. Of hundreds of thousands of distinct CDR3 sequences in the sample, roughly an eighth are singletons; the top ten hold 3.2%. Sequencing used CD4+ T cells sorted from PBMCs, obtained 15 days after the yellow fever booster vaccination. All receptors come from a man aged 18 to 35 who received the YFV17D yellow fever vaccine.

CDR3 loop: CASSSSGGAGNTIYF. DNA for the CDR3: TGTGCCAGCAGCTCCTCTGGAGGGGCTGGAAACACCATATATTTT. The chain uses TRBV7-2 and TRBJ1-3, with D maybe TRBD1 (5 bases). CDR3 length equals 15 residues. Germline CDR1 SGHTA, CDR2 FQGNSA. With 4 bases removed from V and 2 bases from J, the gap between germline ends came to 12 bases.

This clonotype occurred a few times. The V gene is TRBV20-1, the J gene TRBJ2-7, with 12 bases lining up with TRBD1. This CDR3 contains 15 residues. Germline CDR1 and CDR2: DFQATT and SNEGSKA (reference sequence). The junction had 8 bases not matched to a gene; V was cut back by 3 bases and J by 5 bases. CDR3 amino acids: CSASKGQGALDEQYF. The CDR3 bases are TGCAGTGCTAGTAAGGGACAGGGGGCGCTCGACGAGCAGTACTTC.

This chain joins TRBV18 and TRBJ1-1, with D perhaps matching TRBD1 (5 bases). Trimming left V 3 bases short and J 3 bases short, with 11 bases between. This CDR3 contains 14 residues. Germline assignment: CDR1 KGHSH and CDR2 LQKENI. CDR3 protein: CASSPQFRDTEAFF. The CDR3 coding sequence is TGTGCCAGCTCACCTCAGTTCAGGGACACTGAAGCTTTCTTT.

This chain uses TRBV12-3 or TRBV12-4 with TRBJ2-7; no clear D gene. Trimming pared 8 bases from V and 3 bases from J, leaving 14 bases between. This CDR3 region has 13 residues. The CDR3 DNA reads TGTGCCAGCTCCTTGCTGGCGGTCTACGAGCAGTACTTC. Amino acids: CASSLLAVYEQYF.

In its sample, this clonotype was seen a few times. The genes are TRBV11-2 and TRBJ1-2, with D perhaps matching TRBD1 (5 bases). CDR1 and CDR2 from the germline V gene are SGHAT and FQNNGV. The V gene lost 7 bases and the J gene lost 8 bases, with 20 bases spanning the gap. This CDR3 has 14 amino acids. CDR3 residues: CASTSIVGQGGYTF. The CDR3 DNA reads TGTGCCAGCACCTCGATCGTCGGGCAGGGAGGCTACACCTTC.

The rearrangement links TRBV7-9 to TRBJ1-2; no reliable D call. V lost 3 bases, J lost 4 bases, and 9 bases lay in between. The V gene's germline CDR1 is SEHNR and CDR2 FQNEAQ (reference sequence). The CDR3 has 13 amino acids. The DNA for the CDR3 is TGTGCCAGCAGCTTTAGTCTTGCCTATGGCTACACCTTC. This encodes CASSFSLAYGYTF.

This clonotype appeared a few times. The CDR3 protein is CASSHRPFWTGVYTEAFF. DNA of the CDR3: TGTGCCAGCAGTCACCGACCTTTCTGGACAGGGGTCTACACTGAAGCTTTCTTT. The chain is built from TRBV12-3 or TRBV12-4 and TRBJ1-1, with TRBD1 identical over 9 bases. The length of the CDR3 is 18 residues. Losses at the gene ends were 5 bases for V and 3 bases for J; bases not matched to a gene: 16.

A few counts support this clonotype. CDR3 protein: CASSQDWMNEQFF. The CDR3, as DNA: TGTGCCAGCAGCCAAGATTGGATGAATGAGCAGTTCTTC. The chain links TRBV14 to TRBJ2-1; no clear D gene. The germline V and J ends were trimmed by 0 bases and 7 bases, with 7 bases remaining between them. The CDR3 is made up of 13 amino acids. The germline V gene has CDR1 SGHDN and CDR2 FVKESK.

This clonotype was found many times. The chain joins TRBV12-3 or TRBV12-4 to TRBJ1-2; 10 nucleotides match TRBD1. This CDR3 is built from 13 residues. The trim removed 6 bases at V and 7 bases at J, leaving 5 bases unmatched. As DNA, the CDR3 is TGTGCCAGCAGCAGGGGACAGGGGTTTGGCTACACCTTC. Translated: CASSRGQGFGYTF.

There are many counts of this clonotype. The chain recombines TRBV10-3 with TRBJ1-6; TRBD1 is a possible D gene (5 bases). This CDR3 has 16 amino acids. V was shortened by 6 bases and J by 4 bases, with 16 bases between the two germline ends. Germline V gene data show CDR1 as ENHRY and CDR2 as SYGVKD. CDR3 region: CAIRDPRQTYNSPLHF. The CDR3 DNA follows: TGTGCCATCAGGGACCCAAGACAGACTTATAATTCACCCCTCCACTTT.

This clonotype was seen only a few times. V usage is TRBV5-1 and J usage is TRBJ2-5; D may be TRBD2 (6 bases). The V gene lost 5 bases and the J gene lost 2 bases, with 19 bases spanning the gap. The CDR3 length is 16 residues. Germline-derived CDR1 and CDR2 are SGHRS and YFSETQ. The CDR3 nucleotides read TGCGCCAGCAGTCAAACGGTGGGGGGAAATCAAGAGACCCAGTACTTC. It encodes CASSQTVGGNQETQYF.

V is TRBV6-6 and J is TRBJ2-5; D may be TRBD2 (6 bases). Looked up from germline, CDR1 is MNHNY and CDR2 is SVGAGI (reference sequence). This CDR3 has 14 residues. V lost 2 bases and J lost 0, with 7 bases in between. The CDR3: CASSYGGYQETQYF. The CDR3 coding sequence is TGTGCCAGCAGTTACGGAGGGTACCAAGAGACCCAGTACTTC.

This clonotype has just a few counts. This chain uses TRBV6-2 or TRBV6-3 with TRBJ2-7; TRBD1 is a possible D gene (6 bases). Trimming shortened V by 5 bases and J by 4 bases, and 15 bases separated the two germline ends. Germline values: CDR1 MNHEY, CDR2 SVGEGT. This CDR3 region has 14 residues. CDR3 DNA sequence: TGTGCCAGCAGTGGACCGGGACAATTATACGAGCAGTACTTC. Translating it yields CASSGPGQLYEQYF.

The CDR3 DNA sequence: TGTGCCAGCAGTTACCCCAACACTGAAGCTTTCTTT. Translated, it gives CASSYPNTEAFF. V usage is TRBV6-6 and J usage is TRBJ1-1; no definite D call. V shed 2 bases and J shed 2 bases, with 3 bases lying between them. The CDR3 length is 12 residues. CDR1 and CDR2 from the germline V gene are MNHNY and SVGAGI (reference sequence).